This TCR beta chain appears in the sequencing data of a study of tumor-infiltrating lymphocytes in primary liver carcinoma. Points from the study as a whole: Top-250-clone fractions were significantly higher in tumors than in blood (p = 0.039). Only about 7-25% of top clones occurred in every one of the five tumor regions.

Bulk tissue was left unsorted, and RNA and DNA were co-extracted from about 19-30 mg of it. The CDR3 is 17 residues long. Germline V gene lookup returns CDR1 MGHRA and CDR2 YSYEKL. Trimming pared 0 bases from V and 3 bases from J, leaving 18 bases between. TCR beta cDNA came from roughly 0.45 ug total RNA, primed with a constant-region primer. Researchers made the TCR beta libraries by running three nested multiplex PCR rounds with slightly modified ARM-PCR. Two initial PCR rounds of about 10 cycles each paired TRBV1-TRBV30 forward primers with a C-beta reverse primer. One entry per CDR3 protein, called by TCRdb with MiXCR from the multiplex PCR reads. The sample lists approximately 73,000 distinct CDR3 sequences; over 70% were seen once. A note on this clonotype: Its matching antigen is unknown.

Sequenced material: liver tumor tissue from sampling region 4. This sample's subset: tumor region T4, right-lateral pole. This TCR was sampled from a woman aged 60-70 years with primary liver carcinoma and hepatitis B virus infection. The J gene is TRBJ2-7, the V gene TRBV4-1; a possible D gene is TRBD2 (6 bases). The DNA of the CDR3 is TGCGCCAGCAGCCAAGACCTAGGTTATATGGGACTCTACGAGCAGTACTTC. Translating gives CASSQDLGYMGLYEQYF.